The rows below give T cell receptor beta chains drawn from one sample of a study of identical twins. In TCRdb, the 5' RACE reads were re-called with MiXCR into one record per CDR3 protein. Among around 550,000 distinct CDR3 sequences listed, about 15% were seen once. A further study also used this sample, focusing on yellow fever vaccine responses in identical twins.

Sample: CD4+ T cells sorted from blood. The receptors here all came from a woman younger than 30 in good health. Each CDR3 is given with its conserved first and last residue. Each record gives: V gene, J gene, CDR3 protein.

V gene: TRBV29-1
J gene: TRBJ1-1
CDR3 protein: CSVGKEGTEAFF

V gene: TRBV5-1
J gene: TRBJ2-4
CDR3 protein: CASSLPPPTGPIAKNIQYF

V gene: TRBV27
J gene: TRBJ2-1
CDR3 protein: CASSSPQTSGNIGEQFF

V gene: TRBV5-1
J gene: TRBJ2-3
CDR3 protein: CASSPSGSGGTDTQYF

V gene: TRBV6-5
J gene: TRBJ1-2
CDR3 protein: CASSTGAVSTF

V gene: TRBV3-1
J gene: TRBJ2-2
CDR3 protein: CASSLSATGELFF

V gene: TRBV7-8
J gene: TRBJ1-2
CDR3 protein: CASSLSTRGPSNYGYTF

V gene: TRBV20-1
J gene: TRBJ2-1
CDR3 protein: CSATPGADYNEQFF

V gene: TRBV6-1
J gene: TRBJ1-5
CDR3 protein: CASSGPTGWGNQPQHF

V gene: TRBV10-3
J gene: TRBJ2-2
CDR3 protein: CAISESGSTVSNTGELFF

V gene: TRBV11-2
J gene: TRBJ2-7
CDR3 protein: CASSWTEGDAYEQYF

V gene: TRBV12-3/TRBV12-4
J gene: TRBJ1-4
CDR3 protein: CASRGYEKLFF

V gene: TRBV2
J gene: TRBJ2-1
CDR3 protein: CASIGPNNEQFF

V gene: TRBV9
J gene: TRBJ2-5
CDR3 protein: CASSSYRGRPKETQYF

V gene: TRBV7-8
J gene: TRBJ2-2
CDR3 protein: CASSYLDSYTGELFF

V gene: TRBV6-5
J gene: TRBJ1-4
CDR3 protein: CASSYSGSWYEKLFF

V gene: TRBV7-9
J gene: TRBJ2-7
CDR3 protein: CASTPGKTGNEQYF

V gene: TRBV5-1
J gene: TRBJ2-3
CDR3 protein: CASSNGTGTDTQYF

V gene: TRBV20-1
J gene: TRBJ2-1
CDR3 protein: CSARGPRSYNEQFF

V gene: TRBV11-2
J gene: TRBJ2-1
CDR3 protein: CASSLELAGLYEQFF

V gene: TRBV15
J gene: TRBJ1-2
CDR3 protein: CATSRAGPYGYTF

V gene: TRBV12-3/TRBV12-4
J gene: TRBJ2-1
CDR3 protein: CASSPGTSGSRYNEQFF

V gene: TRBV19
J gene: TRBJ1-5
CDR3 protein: CASSISGTLSRNQPQHF

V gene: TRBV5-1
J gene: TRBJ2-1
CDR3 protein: CASSLVLAGGEQFF

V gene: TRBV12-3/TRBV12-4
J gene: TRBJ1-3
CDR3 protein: CASSFSSLAGTPGNTIYF

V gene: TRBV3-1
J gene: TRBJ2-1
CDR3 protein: CASSPGTISQNEQFF

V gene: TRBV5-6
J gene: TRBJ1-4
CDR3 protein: CASSMEGGMGKLFF

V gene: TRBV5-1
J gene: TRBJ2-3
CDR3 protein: CASSPDGRTSTDTQYF

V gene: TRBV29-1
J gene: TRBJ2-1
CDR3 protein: CSVPGLSYNEQFF

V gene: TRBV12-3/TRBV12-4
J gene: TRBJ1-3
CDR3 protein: CASSPTGKISSGNTIYF

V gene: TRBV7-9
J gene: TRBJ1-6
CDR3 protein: CASSELGLGSLHF

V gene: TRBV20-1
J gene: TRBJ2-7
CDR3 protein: CSVPGRAGPYEQYF

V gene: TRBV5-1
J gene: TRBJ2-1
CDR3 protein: CASSLVTSGGRGLKDEQFF

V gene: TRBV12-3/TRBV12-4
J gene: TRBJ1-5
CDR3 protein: CASSLGIQPQHF

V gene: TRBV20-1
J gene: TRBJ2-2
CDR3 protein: CSANGEGGELFF

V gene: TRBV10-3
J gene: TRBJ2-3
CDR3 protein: CAISEARSTDTQYF

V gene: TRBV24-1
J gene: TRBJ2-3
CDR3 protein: CATSDAGQAHTDTQYF

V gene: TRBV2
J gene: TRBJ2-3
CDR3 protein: CASSESGTLRTDTQYF

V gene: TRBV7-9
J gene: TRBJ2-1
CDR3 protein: CASSPWVAGGPYNEQFF

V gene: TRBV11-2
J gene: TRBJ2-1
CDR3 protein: CASSLGYSYNEQFF

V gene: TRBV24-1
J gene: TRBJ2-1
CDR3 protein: CATSDNTVGGWDEQFF

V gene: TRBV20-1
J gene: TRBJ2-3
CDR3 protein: CSARARGGSLTDTQYF